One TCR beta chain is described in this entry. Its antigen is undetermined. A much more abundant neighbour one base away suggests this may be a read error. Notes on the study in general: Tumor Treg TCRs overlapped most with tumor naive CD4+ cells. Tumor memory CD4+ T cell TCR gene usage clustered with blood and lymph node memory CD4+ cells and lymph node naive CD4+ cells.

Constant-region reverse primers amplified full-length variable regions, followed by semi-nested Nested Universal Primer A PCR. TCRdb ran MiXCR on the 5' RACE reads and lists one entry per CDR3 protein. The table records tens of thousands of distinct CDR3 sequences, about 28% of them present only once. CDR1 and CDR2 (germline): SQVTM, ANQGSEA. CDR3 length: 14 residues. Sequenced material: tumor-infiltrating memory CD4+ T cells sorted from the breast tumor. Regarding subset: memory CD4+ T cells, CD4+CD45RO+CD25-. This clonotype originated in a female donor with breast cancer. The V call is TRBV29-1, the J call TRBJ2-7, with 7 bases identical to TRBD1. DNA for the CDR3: TGCAGCGTTGATCTCCGGACAGGCTTCTACGAGCGGTACTTC. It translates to CSVDLRTGFYERYF.